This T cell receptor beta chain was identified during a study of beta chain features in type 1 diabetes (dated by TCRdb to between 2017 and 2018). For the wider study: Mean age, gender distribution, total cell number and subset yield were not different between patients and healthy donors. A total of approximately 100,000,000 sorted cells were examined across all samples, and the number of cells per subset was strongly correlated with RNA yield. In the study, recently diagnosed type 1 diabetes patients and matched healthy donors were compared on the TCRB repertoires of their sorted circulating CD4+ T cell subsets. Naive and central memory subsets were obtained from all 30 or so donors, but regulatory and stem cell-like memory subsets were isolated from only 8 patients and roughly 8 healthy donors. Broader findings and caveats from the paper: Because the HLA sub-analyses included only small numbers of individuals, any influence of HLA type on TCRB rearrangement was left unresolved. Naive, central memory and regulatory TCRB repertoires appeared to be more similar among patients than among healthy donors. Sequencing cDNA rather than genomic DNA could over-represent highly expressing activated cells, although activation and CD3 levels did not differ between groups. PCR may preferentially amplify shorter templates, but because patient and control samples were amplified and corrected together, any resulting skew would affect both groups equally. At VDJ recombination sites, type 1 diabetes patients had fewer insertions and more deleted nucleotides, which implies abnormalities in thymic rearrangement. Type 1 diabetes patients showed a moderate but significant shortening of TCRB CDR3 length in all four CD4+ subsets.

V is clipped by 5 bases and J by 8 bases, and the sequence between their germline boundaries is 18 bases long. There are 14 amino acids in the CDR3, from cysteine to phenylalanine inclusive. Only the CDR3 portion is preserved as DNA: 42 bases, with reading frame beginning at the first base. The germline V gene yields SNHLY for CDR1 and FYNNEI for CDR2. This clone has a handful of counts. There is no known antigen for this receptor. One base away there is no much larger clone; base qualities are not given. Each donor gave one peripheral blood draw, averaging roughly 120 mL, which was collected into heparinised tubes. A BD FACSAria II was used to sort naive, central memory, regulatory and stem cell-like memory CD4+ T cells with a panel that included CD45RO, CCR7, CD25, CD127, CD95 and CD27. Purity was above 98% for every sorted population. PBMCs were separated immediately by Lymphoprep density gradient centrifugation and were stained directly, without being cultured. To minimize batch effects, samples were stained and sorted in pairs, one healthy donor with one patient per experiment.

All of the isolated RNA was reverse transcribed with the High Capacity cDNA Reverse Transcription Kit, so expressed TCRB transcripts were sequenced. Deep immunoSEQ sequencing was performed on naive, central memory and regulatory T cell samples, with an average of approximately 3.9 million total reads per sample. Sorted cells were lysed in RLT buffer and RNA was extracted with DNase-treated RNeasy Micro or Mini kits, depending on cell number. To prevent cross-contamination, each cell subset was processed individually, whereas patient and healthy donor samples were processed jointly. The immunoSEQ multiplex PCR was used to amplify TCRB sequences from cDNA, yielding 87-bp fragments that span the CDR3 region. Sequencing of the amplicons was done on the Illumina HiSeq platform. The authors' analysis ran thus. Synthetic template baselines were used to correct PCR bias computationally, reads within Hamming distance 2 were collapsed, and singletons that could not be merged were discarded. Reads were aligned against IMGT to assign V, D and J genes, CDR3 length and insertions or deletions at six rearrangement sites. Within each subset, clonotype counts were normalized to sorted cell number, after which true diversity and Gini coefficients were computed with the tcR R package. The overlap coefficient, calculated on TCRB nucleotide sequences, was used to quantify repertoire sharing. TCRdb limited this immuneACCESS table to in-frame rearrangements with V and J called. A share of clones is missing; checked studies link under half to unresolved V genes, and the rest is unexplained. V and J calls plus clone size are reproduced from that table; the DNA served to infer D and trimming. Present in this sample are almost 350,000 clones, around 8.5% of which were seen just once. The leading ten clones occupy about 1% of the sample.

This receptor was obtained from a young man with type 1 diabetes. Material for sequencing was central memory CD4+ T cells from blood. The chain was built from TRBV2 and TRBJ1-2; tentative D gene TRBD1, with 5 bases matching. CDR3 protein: CASSPSRGGDGYTF. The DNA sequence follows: TGTGCCAGCAGTCCTAGTCGGGGCGGTGACGGCTACACCTTC.